This T cell receptor beta chain emerged from a study of T cells in narcolepsy. Germline CDR1 and CDR2: LNHDA and SQIVND (reference sequence). Trimming shortened V by 3 bases and J by 2 bases, and 9 bases separated the two germline ends. The CDR3 has 14 amino acids. Clones were read by immunoSEQ multiplex PCR, and TCRdb kept only the in-frame ones, dropping some. Found here are roughly 25,000 clones, approximately 84% of them singletons; the top ten hold approximately 1.4%. Turning to this clone: Its antigen is unknown. Other nucleotide sequences from this sample produce the same CDR3.

Study conclusions and caveats: Autoreactive clone sequences were missing from some blood memory CD4+ repertoires. HCRT-specific and TRIB2-specific autoreactive clonotypes appeared among same-patient CSF and blood CD4+ clonotypes.

The receptor's source is a human donor with narcolepsy. The chain uses TRBV19 and TRBJ2-3; D remains ambiguous. Sequencing was done on a sample of CD45RA- memory CD4+ T cells from PBMCs. The CDR3 region is CASSIGGHTDTQYF. As DNA, the CDR3 is TGTGCCAGTAGTATTGGTGGGCACACAGATACGCAGTATTTT.